The 30 T cell receptor beta chains presented below share a single source sample, sequenced in a study of OX40 agonist ivuxolimab in advanced cancers. Here immunoSEQ multiplex PCR was the method, and the copy in TCRdb shows in-frame clones only, minus some. The repertoire consists of approximately 64,000 clones, with roughly 88% occurring once and the leading ten covering 2.8%. The sequences come from CD4+ or CD8+ T cells sorted from blood, collected in a trial of the OX40 agonist ivuxolimab. The origin of the receptors is an adult with an advanced solid tumor such as melanoma, head and neck, liver or kidney cancer.

This clone is a singleton in its sample. This CDR3 is CASSRTEGGNSPLHF. CDR3 DNA sequence: TGTGCCAGCAGTAGGACCGAGGGGGGCAATTCACCCCTCCACTTT. The chain joins TRBV2 to TRBJ1-6; possibly TRBD1 for D (6 bases). CDR3 length equals 15 residues. The V gene's germline CDR1 is SNHLY and CDR2 FYNNEI. Trimming pared 5 bases from V and 7 bases from J, leaving 15 bases between.

V and J are TRBV5-1 and TRBJ2-3; TRBD1 matches at 7 bases. Germline values: CDR1 SGHRS, CDR2 YFSETQ. The CDR3 length is 16 residues. The J segment lost 4 bases and the V segment lost 0 bases, leaving 8 bases of the junction unmatched. The CDR3 spells CASSLEAGGAPDTQYF. In nucleotides, the CDR3 is TGCGCCAGCAGCTTGGAGGCAGGGGGTGCCCCAGATACGCAGTATTTT. Based on the CDR3 plus reference TRBV5-1 and TRBJ2-3, the full variable domain is KAGVTQTPRYLIKTRGQQVTLSCSPISGHRSVSWYQQTPGQGLQFLFEYFSETQRNKGNFPGRFSGRQFSNSRSEMNVSTLELGDSALYLCASSLEAGGAPDTQYFGPGTRLTVL.

The chain links TRBV5-4 to TRBJ1-1; D is unresolved. V lost 0 bases, J lost 1 base, and 7 bases lay in between. Germline V lookup: CDR1 SGHNT, CDR2 YYREEE (reference sequence). The length of the CDR3 is 14 residues. The CDR3 loop reads CASSLVTANTEAFF. CDR3 in DNA: TGTGCCAGCAGCTTGGTGACGGCGAACACTGAAGCTTTCTTT. Combining the CDR3 with reference TRBV5-4 and TRBJ1-1 gives the whole variable domain ETGVTQSPTHLIKTRGQQVTLRCSSQSGHNTVSWYQQALGQGPQFIFQYYREEENGRGNFPPRFSGLQFPNYSSELNVNALELDDSALYLCASSLVTANTEAFFGQGTRLTVV.

The chain links TRBV6-5 to TRBJ1-5; no definite D call. The CDR3 sequence is 14 residues long. Germline CDR1 is MNHEY and CDR2 is SVGAGI. V lost 5 bases, J lost 1 base, and 9 bases lay in between. The CDR3, as DNA: TGTGCCAGCAGTCAACTCAGAAGCAATCAGCCCCAGCATTTT. Translating gives CASSQLRSNQPQHF.

CDR3 coding DNA: TGTGCCAGCAGTCGCCTAACGGGTGGCTACACCTTC. It specifies CASSRLTGGYTF. The rearrangement uses TRBV7-2 and TRBJ1-2; D is unresolved. CDR1 SGHTA and CDR2 FQGNSA come from the germline V gene. V was pared by 6 bases and J by 7 bases, with 12 bases between. This CDR3 contains 12 residues.

V gene TRBV7-2 combines with J gene TRBJ1-6; no definite D call. The V gene lost 1 base and the J gene lost 13 bases, with 17 bases spanning the gap. Per the germline V gene, CDR1 is SGHTA and CDR2 is FQGNSA. The CDR3 contains 15 residues. The CDR3 is CASSLDYEPLQPLHF. The CDR3 DNA is TGTGCCAGCAGCTTAGATTACGAACCCCTCCAGCCCCTCCACTTT.

This clone was counted a single time. This sequence joins TRBV5-4 and TRBJ1-1; D may be TRBD1 (5 bases). From germline, CDR1 is SGHNT and CDR2 YYREEE (reference sequence). V was shortened by 5 bases and J by 2 bases, with 10 bases between the two germline ends. This CDR3 comprises 13 residues. The CDR3 loop is CASSARTNTEAFF. CDR3 DNA sequence: TGTGCCAGCAGTGCGAGGACAAACACTGAAGCTTTCTTT.

The V and J genes are TRBV2 and TRBJ2-1; TRBD2 aligns across 8 bases. CDR3 size: 14 residues. The V and J ends lost 7 bases and 6 bases, in that order; junction bases with no gene match: 8. Germline CDR1 is SNHLY and CDR2 is FYNNEI. CDR3 DNA: TGTGCCAGCAATCTTGCGGGGGGAATCAATGAGCAGTTCTTC. Its protein product is CASNLAGGINEQFF.

On this clone itself: Other DNA sequences in the same sample also yield this CDR3. The rearrangement joins TRBV20-1 to TRBJ2-7; D may be TRBD1 (5 bases). With 4 bases removed from V and 2 bases from J, the gap between germline ends came to 6 bases. This CDR3 contains 11 residues. From germline, CDR1 is DFQATT and CDR2 SNEGSKA (reference sequence). The CDR3 DNA follows: TGCAGTGCTACGGACACCTACGAGCAGTACTTC. It specifies CSATDTYEQYF.

The chain is built from TRBV6-1 and TRBJ2-2; D is uncertain. The CDR3 is 14 residues long. From germline, CDR1 is MNHNS and CDR2 SASEGT. Between the trimmed V and J ends, which lost 3 bases and 6 bases, there was a span of 11 bases. The DNA for the CDR3 is TGTGCCAGCAGTGATTCCGGATACGCCGGGGAGCTGTTTTTT. Residues: CASSDSGYAGELFF.

The rearrangement uses TRBV19 and TRBJ1-4; D is uncertain. Germline V gene data show CDR1 as LNHDA and CDR2 as SQIVND (reference sequence). The V gene lost 4 bases and the J gene lost 4 bases, with 10 bases spanning the gap. CDR3 length: 14 amino acids. CDR3 coding DNA: TGTGCCAGTAGTAGCCTGGGTGGTAATGAAAAACTGTTTTTT. It specifies CASSSLGGNEKLFF.

The rearrangement links TRBV2 to TRBJ2-5, with D possibly being TRBD2 (6 bases). CDR1 SNHLY and CDR2 FYNNEI come from the germline V gene. CDR3 size: 15 residues. The germline V and J ends were trimmed by 6 bases and 5 bases, with 19 bases remaining between them. The chain's CDR3 is CASRLTGSYRETQYF. The CDR3 DNA sequence: TGTGCCAGCAGACTCACCGGGAGCTATCGCGAGACCCAGTACTTC. Variable domain in full (rest from reference TRBV2 and TRBJ2-5): EPEVTQTPSHQVTQMGQEVILRCVPISNHLYFYWYRQILGQKVEFLVSFYNNEISEKSEIFDDQFSVERPDGSNFTLKIRSTKLEDSAMYFCASRLTGSYRETQYFGPGTRLLVL.

This chain connects TRBV19 to TRBJ1-1, with D hard to call. The CDR3 contains 17 residues. V was clipped by 4 bases and J by 1 base, with 19 bases between them. CDR1 is LNHDA and CDR2 is SQIVND in the germline V gene (reference sequence). CDR3: CASSTVSQGKPNTEAFF. CDR3 coding DNA: TGTGCCAGTAGTACTGTCTCCCAAGGGAAGCCGAACACTGAAGCTTTCTTT.

The rearrangement joins TRBV4-1 to TRBJ2-3, with a possible D match to TRBD2 (7 bases). Germline CDR1 reads MGHRA; CDR2 reads YSYEKL. The CDR3 length is 15 residues. V was clipped by 1 base and J by 4 bases, with 12 bases between them. CDR3 nucleotides: TGCGCCAGCAGCCAAGGGCGGGGGCGCCCAGATACGCAGTATTTT. Protein sequence: CASSQGRGRPDTQYF.

The V gene is TRBV28, the J gene TRBJ2-5, with 7 bases that match TRBD1. CDR3 length: 16 amino acids. The V segment lost 1 base and the J segment 5 bases; nucleotides outside the gene matches: 10. Per the germline V gene, CDR1 is MDHEN and CDR2 is SYDVKM. The CDR3: CASSLSAGTVSETQYF. DNA of the CDR3: TGTGCCAGCAGTTTATCCGCCGGGACAGTAAGTGAGACCCAGTACTTC.

CDR3 loop: CASSLDRLPFSQKQYF. CDR3 coding DNA: TGTGCCAGCAGCTTGGACAGACTACCATTCTCTCAGAAGCAGTATTTT. The chain links TRBV11-3 to TRBJ2-3, with D maybe TRBD1 (6 bases). Germline CDR1 is SGHNT and CDR2 is YENEEA. V dropped 3 bases and J dropped 11 bases, with 24 bases sitting between them. This CDR3 comprises 16 residues.

This chain connects TRBV5-4 to TRBJ1-1; D possibly corresponds to TRBD1 (5 bases). Per germline, CDR1 SGHNT and CDR2 YYREEE (reference sequence). Trimming left V 4 bases short and J 0 bases short, with 10 bases between. This CDR3 is 14 amino acids long. CDR3 region: CASSTQGMNTEAFF. The CDR3 coding sequence is TGTGCCAGCAGCACCCAGGGTATGAACACTGAAGCTTTCTTT.

The J gene is TRBJ1-2, the V gene TRBV4-2, with a tentative D call TRBD1 (5 bases). The CDR3 spans 15 residues. Germline V lookup: CDR1 LGHNA, CDR2 YNFKEQ. V dropped 2 bases and J dropped 8 bases, with 18 bases sitting between them. The CDR3 nucleotides read TGTGCCAGCAGCCAACAGAACTGGGGGAGGGAGGGCTACACCTTC. Protein: CASSQQNWGREGYTF.

This chain links TRBV28 with TRBJ2-2; the D gene could be TRBD1 or TRBD2 (5 bases each). CDR1 MDHEN and CDR2 SYDVKM come from the germline V gene. CDR3 length equals 15 residues. V was pared by 2 bases and J by 9 bases, with 16 bases between. CDR3 coding DNA: TGTGCCAGCAGTTTAGGAGCAGGGACGAGCCGGGAGCTGTTTTTT. This codes for CASSLGAGTSRELFF.

This chain uses TRBV28 with TRBJ1-4, with D maybe TRBD1 (5 bases). Germline lookup yields CDR1 MDHEN and CDR2 SYDVKM. The V end was cut by 3 bases, the J end by 6 bases, with 14 bases between. This CDR3 is 15 amino acids long. CDR3 in amino acids: CASSFPASGHEKLFF. For the CDR3, the DNA is TGTGCCAGCAGTTTTCCGGCCTCGGGGCATGAAAAACTGTTTTTT.

This clone was seen once. The chain combines TRBV13 with TRBJ2-1, with D perhaps matching TRBD1 (5 bases). Germline V gene data show CDR1 as PRHDT and CDR2 as FYEKMQ (reference sequence). The length of the CDR3 is 15 residues. V gave up 1 base and J gave up 0 bases, with 7 bases separating them. In nucleotides, the CDR3 is TGTGCCAGCAGCTTAGCAGGGCCCTCCTACAATGAGCAGTTCTTC. Residues: CASSLAGPSYNEQFF.

J is TRBJ1-1 and V is TRBV6-1, with 9 bases that match TRBD1. CDR3 length: 13 residues. Germline-derived CDR1 and CDR2 are MNHNS and SASEGT. Trimming took 6 bases from V and 5 from J; bases not matched to a gene: 4. CDR3 residues: CASRLDRGTEAFF. CDR3 in DNA: TGTGCCAGCAGGCTGGACAGGGGAACTGAAGCTTTCTTT.

The chain carries TRBV28 and TRBJ2-3, with a possible D match to TRBD2 (5 bases). V gave up 6 bases and J gave up 4 bases, with 14 bases separating them. Germline values: CDR1 MDHEN, CDR2 SYDVKM. The length of the CDR3 is 14 residues. As DNA, the CDR3 is TGTGCCAGCAGCTACATAGGTAGCGCAGATACGCAGTATTTT. As protein: CASSYIGSADTQYF.

The chain links TRBV28 to TRBJ1-6; weak D call: TRBD1 (6 bases). Per germline, CDR1 MDHEN and CDR2 SYDVKM. This CDR3 region has 13 residues. V lost 11 bases, J lost 7 bases, and 15 bases lay in between. DNA for the CDR3: TGTGCCGGGGGGGCCTACCAAAATTCACCCCTCCACTTT. This gives the protein CAGGAYQNSPLHF.

The sample holds one count of this clone. The chain recombines TRBV7-9 with TRBJ2-5; 8 bases map to TRBD1. Germline V gene lookup returns CDR1 SEHNR and CDR2 FQNEAQ (reference sequence). With 3 bases clipped from V and 2 bases from J, the junction kept 8 bases outside the gene matches. This CDR3 contains 16 residues. CDR3 DNA sequence: TGTGCCAGCAGCTTCCATCCGACAGGGGATCAAGAGACCCAGTACTTC. Protein: CASSFHPTGDQETQYF.

The chain links TRBV19 to TRBJ2-5, with TRBD2 matching over 8 bases. The CDR3 covers 13 residues. Trimming removed 9 bases from V and 4 bases from J; junction bases left unmatched: 7. Per the germline V gene, CDR1 is LNHDA and CDR2 is SQIVND (reference sequence). CDR3 coding DNA: TGTGCCAGCCGGGAGGGAGGGCGAGAGACCCAGTACTTC. Translated, it gives CASREGGRETQYF.

This sequence joins TRBV5-1 and TRBJ2-1; D not certain. The CDR3 runs to 15 residues. Trimming took 4 bases from V and 3 from J, leaving 14 bases between them. Germline assignment: CDR1 SGHRS and CDR2 YFSETQ. The CDR3 spells CASSPGNNLYNEQFF. The CDR3 coding sequence is TGCGCCAGCAGCCCCGGAAACAACCTCTACAATGAGCAGTTCTTC.

The V call is TRBV7-2, the J call TRBJ2-1, with 11 bases that match TRBD2. Trimming cost V 1 base and J 8 bases; bases outside gene matches: 7. The CDR3 has 16 residues. CDR1 SGHTA and CDR2 FQGNSA come from the germline V gene. The CDR3 region is CASSLVSSGGRDEQFF. CDR3 nucleotide sequence: TGTGCCAGCAGCTTAGTTTCTAGCGGGGGGAGAGATGAGCAGTTCTTC.

The J gene is TRBJ1-4, the V gene TRBV2, with 9 bases that match TRBD1. There are 14 residues in the CDR3. Looked up from germline, CDR1 is SNHLY and CDR2 is FYNNEI. The V gene end was trimmed by 6 bases and the J gene end by 8 bases; junction bases not matched to a gene: 7. The CDR3: CASRLGTGQEKLFF. The CDR3 bases are TGTGCCAGCAGGCTCGGGACAGGGCAGGAAAAACTGTTTTTT. The full variable domain, with the rest looked up from reference TRBV2 and TRBJ1-4, is EPEVTQTPSHQVTQMGQEVILRCVPISNHLYFYWYRQILGQKVEFLVSFYNNEISEKSEIFDDQFSVERPDGSNFTLKIRSTKLEDSAMYFCASRLGTGQEKLFFGSGTQLSVL.

This clone was seen more than once but under ten times. The rearrangement uses TRBV19 and TRBJ2-2; D is uncertain. Trimming took 3 bases from V and 8 from J, leaving 10 bases between them. This CDR3 contains 13 residues. CDR1 is LNHDA, CDR2 SQIVND, per germline (reference sequence). The CDR3 sequence: CASSILGSGELFF. The CDR3 nucleotides read TGTGCCAGTAGTATTTTAGGGTCAGGGGAGCTGTTTTTT.